This TCR beta chain was captured by sequencing in a study of T cell changes during pregnancy in multiple sclerosis (dated by TCRdb to about 2019). Notes on the research overall: In women with multiple sclerosis, the researchers looked at how the T cell repertoire shifted as pregnancy progressed.

Remarks on this clone: It lacks a known antigen. No much larger clone is present one base from it, and per-base qualities are unavailable.

V was cut back by 1 base and J by 7 bases, leaving a gap of 13 bases between them. The germline V gene (reference sequence) gives CDR1 as GTSNPN and CDR2 as SVGIG. The CDR3 has 13 amino acids, counting the end cysteine and phenylalanine. CDR3 DNA is the only sequence kept; it has 39 bases, read in frame from the first base. Library generation was performed with the immunoSEQ multiplex PCR assay. What TCRdb holds here is the immuneACCESS table cut down to in-frame rearrangements. Part of the clones is not present; checked against another copy, under half of the missing clones reflect an unresolved V gene, and the others are unexplained. Counted in this sample were some 120,000 clones; roughly 95% of them appeared once. The top ten hold around 0.4% of the sample.

The V and J genes are TRBV30 and TRBJ1-2; D gene: possibly TRBD1, on 6 matching bases. The material sequenced was peripheral blood, taken after pregnancy. The source is a female donor with multiple sclerosis, enrolled in a pregnancy study. The DNA sequence is given as TGTGCCTGGAGTGAGGGGGGGAAGAGTGGCTACACCTTC. This translates into CAWSEGGKSGYTF.